The clone carrying this T cell receptor beta chain was seen once. This CDR3 spans 19 amino acids. V lost 0 bases and J lost 0, with 19 bases in between. Germline V gene data show CDR1 as SGHRS and CDR2 as YFSETQ. Data came from immunoSEQ multiplex PCR; TCRdb stores just in-frame clones and leaves some out. The sample lists tens of thousands of clones; 80% to 90% were seen once. This entry belongs to a study of technical replicates of blood from a handful of donors. This TCR was recovered from a human donor in good health. Some clones in this sample may be carry-over from other donors' samples. The source material was PBMCs. The rearrangement joins TRBV5-1 to TRBJ2-1, with D possibly TRBD2 on 5 matching bases. The CDR3 region is CASSLVHFSGKGSYNEQFF. In DNA form, the CDR3 reads TGCGCCAGCAGCTTGGTTCATTTCTCCGGGAAAGGCTCCTACAATGAGCAGTTCTTC.